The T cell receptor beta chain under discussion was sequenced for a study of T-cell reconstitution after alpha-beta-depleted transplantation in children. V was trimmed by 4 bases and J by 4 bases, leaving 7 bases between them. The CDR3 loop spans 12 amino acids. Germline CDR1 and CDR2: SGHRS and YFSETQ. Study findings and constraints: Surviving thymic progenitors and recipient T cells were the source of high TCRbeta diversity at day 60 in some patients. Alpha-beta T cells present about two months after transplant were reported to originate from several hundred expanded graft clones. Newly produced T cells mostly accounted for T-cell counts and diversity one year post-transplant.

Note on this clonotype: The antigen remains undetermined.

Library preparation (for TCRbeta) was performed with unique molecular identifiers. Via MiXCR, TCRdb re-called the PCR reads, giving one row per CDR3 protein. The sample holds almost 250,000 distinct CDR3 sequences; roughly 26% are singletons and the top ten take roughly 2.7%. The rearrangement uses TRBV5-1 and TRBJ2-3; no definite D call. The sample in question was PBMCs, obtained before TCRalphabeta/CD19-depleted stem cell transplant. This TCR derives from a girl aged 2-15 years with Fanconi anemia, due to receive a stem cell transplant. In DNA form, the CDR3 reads TGCGCCAGCAGCAATCCACCAGATACGCAGTATTTT. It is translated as CASSNPPDTQYF. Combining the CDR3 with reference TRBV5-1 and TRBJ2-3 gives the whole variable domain KAGVTQTPRYLIKTRGQQVTLSCSPISGHRSVSWYQQTPGQGLQFLFEYFSETQRNKGNFPGRFSGRQFSNSRSEMNVSTLELGDSALYLCASSNPPDTQYFGPGTRLTVL.